This passage covers 9 T cell receptor beta chains from one sample sequenced in a study of tumor-infiltrating lymphocytes in primary liver carcinoma. A primer matching the constant region was used to make TCR beta cDNA from 450 to 500 ng of total RNA. Three nested multiplex PCR rounds of slightly modified ARM-PCR generated TCR beta libraries. Running roughly 10 cycles apiece, the first two PCR rounds relied on TRBV1-TRBV30 forward primers together with a C-beta reverse primer. One entry per CDR3 protein, called by TCRdb with MiXCR from the multiplex PCR reads. This sample has approximately 110,000 distinct CDR3 sequences, with around 60% found just once. Each 20-30 mg portion of unsorted bulk tissue served as the source for co-extraction of RNA and DNA. Sequencing was carried out using liver tumor tissue from sampling region 3. The subset: tumor region T3, left-lateral pole. Every receptor here comes from a woman in her sixties or seventies with primary liver carcinoma and hepatitis B virus infection.

CDR3 residues: CASSSGLVGGWYF. The DNA for the CDR3 is TGTGCCAGCAGCTCTGGACTAGTGGGAGGCTGGTATTTT. The chain carries TRBV11-2 and TRBJ2-3, with 7 nucleotides matching TRBD2. This CDR3 has 13 residues. With 4 bases clipped from V and 14 bases from J, the junction kept 12 bases outside the gene matches. Germline CDR1 reads SGHAT; CDR2 reads FQNNGV.

On this clonotype: At one boundary the junction diverges from the germline segment, which might be a read error. This chain connects TRBV6-5 to TRBJ1-1, with 9 bases lining up with TRBD1. Germline V gene data show CDR1 as MNHEY and CDR2 as SVGAGI. The length of the CDR3 is 14 residues. This chain's CDR3 is CASGSTGGFAEAFF. CDR3 coding DNA: TGTGCCAGCGGTTCCACAGGGGGCTTTGCTGAGGCTTTCTTT.

There are a few counts of this clonotype. This may arise from a read error, as a much more abundant clone is one base away. This rearrangement joins TRBV29-1 to TRBJ2-5; TRBD1 matches at 12 bases. The length of the CDR3 is 13 residues. Germline-derived CDR1 and CDR2 are SQVTM and ANQGSEA. The CDR3 DNA reads TGCAGCGCGGGACAGGGGGCTGGAGAGACCCAGAACTTC. Its protein product is CSAGQGAGETQNF.

Concerning this clonotype: With a much larger clone just one base away, this may be a read error. The J gene is TRBJ2-3, the V gene TRBV5-1; tentatively, D is TRBD2 (5 bases). Germline CDR1 SGHRS, CDR2 YFSETQ. The CDR3 runs 14 residues. V lost 4 bases to trimming and J lost 5 bases, with 14 bases between them. This chain's CDR3 is CASSPGGAGDTQYF. The CDR3 DNA is TGCGCCAGCAGCCCCGGAGGCGCGGGAGATACGCAGTATTTT.

The chain uses TRBV11-2 and TRBJ2-3; no clear D gene. The ends were cut back, 4 bases at V and 7 bases at J, with 15 bases in the middle. From germline, CDR1 is SGHAT and CDR2 FQNNGV. CDR3 size: 14 residues. Here the CDR3 reads CASSSAAVGNTQYF. The CDR3 nucleotides read TGTGCCAGCAGCTCCGCGGCAGTAGGGAATACGCAGTATTTT. The full variable domain, in which reference TRBV11-2 and TRBJ2-3 provide the parts outside the CDR3, is EAGVAQSPRYKIIEKRQSVAFWCNPISGHATLYWYQQILGQGPKLLIQFQNNGVVDDSQLPKDRFSAERLKGVDSTLKIQPAKLEDSAVYLCASSSAAVGNTQYFGPGTRLTVL.

The sample holds one count of this clonotype. Possible read error: a much larger clone is one base away. The chain has TRBV5-1 and TRBJ2-1, with 9 nucleotides matching TRBD2. The J segment lost 3 bases and the V segment lost 2 bases, leaving 3 bases of the junction unmatched. CDR3 length equals 15 residues. CDR1 and CDR2 from the germline V gene are SGHRS and YFSETQ. The chain's CDR3 is CASSFLAGIYNEQFF. Written as DNA, the CDR3 is TGCGCCAGCAGCTTCCTAGCGGGGATCTACAATGAGCAGTTCTTC.

The DNA for the CDR3 is TGTGCCAGCAGGCCAACCCCCGGGTCTAGCGGCAGTACAAACACCGGGGAGCTGTTTTTT. It translates to CASRPTPGSSGSTNTGELFF. The chain uses TRBV11-1 and TRBJ2-2; TRBD2 aligns across 7 bases. Per the germline V gene, CDR1 is SGHAT and CDR2 is FQDESV (reference sequence). There are 20 residues in the CDR3. J lost 2 bases, V lost 6 bases, and 21 bases had no gene match.

To note about this clonotype: Mismatch with germline at one junction end may stem from a read error. V is TRBV5-1 and J is TRBJ2-7; tentatively, D is TRBD2 (5 bases). CDR1 and CDR2 from the germline V gene are SGHRS and YFSETQ. CDR3 size: 14 residues. CDR3 sequence reads: CASSLAGISHEQYF. The CDR3 region has the DNA TGCGCCAGCAGCTTGGCGGGGATCTCCCACGAGCAGTACTTC.

This clonotype showed up just a few times. The CDR3 bases are TGTGCCAGCAAAAGCTACAGGGGAGGAGATCAGCCCCAGCATTTT. It yields the protein CASKSYRGGDQPQHF. The chain recombines TRBV28 with TRBJ1-5; 7 positions match TRBD1. CDR1 is MDHEN and CDR2 is SYDVKM in the germline V gene. The V segment lost 7 bases and the J segment 5 bases; nucleotides outside the gene matches: 11. The CDR3 has 15 amino acids.